This T cell receptor (beta chain) was retrieved from a study of blood T cell repertoires in COVID-19. On the study more broadly: The samples span acute and convalescent COVID-19 from the United States, Italy and Spain. Sources were T cells, B-cell-depleted T cells, or PBMCs; the material itself was cDNA or gDNA.

TCRdb keeps only in-frame clones here, not all; method: immunoSEQ multiplex PCR. The data contain approximately 6,600 clones, 89% of them seen just once; the ten biggest clones take up 8.5%. The CDR3 has 14 residues. Germline V gene sequence: CDR1 WSHSY, CDR2 SAAADI. V was shortened by 3 bases and J by 4 bases, with 12 bases between the two germline ends. The receptor was derived from a human donor in a cohort sampled during active COVID-19. The donor label of this sample is uncertain. Sequenced input: peripheral blood. The genes are TRBV10-2 and TRBJ2-5; tentative D call: TRBD2 (6 bases). DNA of the CDR3: TGCGCCAGCAGTGACCCCGGACTACCAGAGACCCAGTACTTC. Protein: CASSDPGLPETQYF.